This entry is about one T cell receptor (beta chain). As yet, its antigen is unknown. Amplification yielded TCR beta CDR3 regions, with RNA transcripts as the source. First-round RT-PCR of the TCR CDR3 relied on the HTBI primer set. MiXCR was run by TCRdb on the multiplex PCR reads, yielding one entry per CDR3 protein. The table records about 520,000 distinct CDR3 sequences, less than 25% of them present only once. This entry belongs to a study of T cells in Graves' hyperthyroidism and ophthalmopathy. The CDR3 has 13 amino acids. The germline V gene encodes CDR1 MNHGY and CDR2 SVAAGI. J gave up 5 bases and V 9 bases, and 9 bases lay outside the gene matches. General study findings and limits: Most clonotypes that expanded in the thyroid above 0.001 also showed up in blood.

The material sequenced was blood. This TCR derives from a woman aged 30 to 39 with Graves' ophthalmopathy. The V gene is TRBV6-9, the J gene TRBJ1-2; 7 bases map to TRBD1. Here the CDR3 reads CASNTGTDYGYTF. CDR3 nucleotides: TGTGCCAGTAACACCGGGACAGATTATGGCTACACCTTC.